The clone carrying this T cell receptor beta chain was seen at least ten times. Its antigen remains unidentified. The sample comes from a study of human T cells and chemical hapten exposure. Study as a whole: Yields of TCR per sample differed, chiefly owing to small differences in pooled library volume.

Individual cDNA molecules had unique molecular identifiers attached to them by the library. As handled by the study authors: From 23,224 to 690,600 TCRs were found per sample, with a median of about 96,000. TCRdb processed the RACE reads anew with MiXCR; each CDR3 protein has one entry. Clone size and V and J calls follow TCRdb, not the original study. Counted here are some 65,000 distinct CDR3 sequences, approximately 6.5% occurring once; the ten biggest clones make up around 3.4%. As to time point: healthy volunteer bleed at 6 weeks. The study extracted total RNA from unfractionated whole blood. Per germline, CDR1 MNHEY and CDR2 SVGAGI. Trimming stripped 8 bases from V and 2 bases from J, with 15 bases between. This CDR3 is 14 amino acids long. Study results and caveats: The number of TCRs above 1 in 1000 frequency did not change after DPC sensitization.

This chain uses TRBV6-5 with TRBJ1-2; D not certain. The sequencing sample was made of whole blood. The source of this sequence is a female donor in good health. Some clones in this sample may be carry-over from other donors' samples. The CDR3 sequence is CASSPQVINYGYTF. CDR3 nucleotide sequence: TGTGCCAGCTCCCCCCAAGTTATAAACTATGGCTACACCTTC.